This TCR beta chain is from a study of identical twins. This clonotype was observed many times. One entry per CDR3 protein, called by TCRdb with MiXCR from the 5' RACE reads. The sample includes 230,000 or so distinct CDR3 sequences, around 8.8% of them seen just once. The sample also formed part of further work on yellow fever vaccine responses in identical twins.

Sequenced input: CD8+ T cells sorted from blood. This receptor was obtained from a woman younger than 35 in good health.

CDR3 amino acids: CSVVWTGVNEQYF. The CDR3 bases are TGCAGCGTTGTTTGGACAGGAGTAAACGAGCAGTACTTC. V is TRBV29-1 and J is TRBJ2-7; TRBD1 matches at 7 bases. Germline V gene data show CDR1 as SQVTM and CDR2 as ANQGSEA. CDR3 length: 13 residues. V gave up 4 bases and J gave up 5 bases; unmatched junction bases: 8.